This T cell receptor beta chain is from a study of blood T cell repertoires in COVID-19. Repertoires were generated with immunoSEQ multiplex PCR, while TCRdb's copy carries only in-frame clones and drops some. In the table there are some 20,000 clones, more than 85% of which are singletons. CDR3 size: 15 residues. V lost 4 bases, J lost 6 bases, and 17 bases lay in between. Germline values: CDR1 MGHRA, CDR2 YSYEKL. Sequences were obtained from peripheral blood. The chain has TRBV4-1 and TRBJ2-3; TRBD2 might be the D (6 bases). This receptor was taken from a man aged 65-85 years with acute or convalescent COVID-19. CDR3 sequence: CASSRGPTRLDTQYF. Written as DNA, the CDR3 is TGCGCCAGCAGCCGCGGACCGACTAGATTGGATACGCAGTATTTT.